A selection of T cell receptor beta chains follows, all from one sample in a study of spatial heterogeneity in lung cancer. MiXCR, applied by TCRdb to the 5' RACE reads, yields one record per CDR3 protein. The profile covers 7,500 to 10,000 distinct CDR3 sequences, with 13% to 15% appearing a single time and roughly an eighth taken by the ten largest. Sample: lung tumor tissue, taken at surgery. The receptors shown here come from a male donor with early-stage non-small cell lung cancer. CDR3s include the opening cysteine and the closing phenylalanine or tryptophan.

CDR3 protein	V gene	J gene
CASSSGPGNYEQYF	TRBV7-2	TRBJ2-7
CASSAGDYEQYF	TRBV12-3/TRBV12-4	TRBJ2-7
CSASRGAETQYF	TRBV29-1	TRBJ2-5
CASSKGLEGSNQPQHF	TRBV7-2	TRBJ1-5
CASSQEFLRDTPTDTQYF	TRBV3-1	TRBJ2-3
CASSPLNRGPEDTQYF	TRBV28	TRBJ2-3
CASSLDWAEAFF	TRBV11-1	TRBJ1-1
CSDVLAGAYNEQFF	TRBV20-1	TRBJ2-1
CSARDRGAKLEAFF	TRBV20-1	TRBJ1-1
CASSLFGRELSTDTQYF	TRBV13	TRBJ2-3
CASRSGQGSTEAFF	TRBV6-5	TRBJ1-1
CASSLQYSNQPQHF	TRBV12-3/TRBV12-4	TRBJ1-5
CASSVAIAGGSYEQYF	TRBV7-2	TRBJ2-7
CASSDSGTSWDYGYTF	TRBV6-2/TRBV6-3	TRBJ1-2
CSAGLAGGPETQYF	TRBV20-1	TRBJ2-5
CASSSTGTSGTYEQYF	TRBV7-8	TRBJ2-7
CASSPRREGYEQYF	TRBV5-1	TRBJ2-7
CASSLASGDTYEQYF	TRBV5-1	TRBJ2-7
CASSLLVSGANVLTF	TRBV11-2	TRBJ2-6
CASQNGTLALYELYF	TRBV2	TRBJ2-7
CASSLLDYGYTF	TRBV7-9	TRBJ1-2
CASRTRQRTTYGYTF	TRBV6-5	TRBJ1-2
CASSLSGGIGTGELFF	TRBV7-8	TRBJ2-2
CASSPGLSDNEQFF	TRBV5-5	TRBJ2-1
CSVVGAQTGNTIYF	TRBV29-1	TRBJ1-3
CSAQGGTPNEQYF	TRBV29-1	TRBJ2-7
CASSMEGLGPSEQYF	TRBV19	TRBJ2-7
CASSSSPGLGYGYTF	TRBV5-1	TRBJ1-2
CASSLGSGYGYTF	TRBV7-9	TRBJ1-2
CASSPKSRKLAGSEQFF	TRBV18	TRBJ2-1
CASSESWANEKLFF	TRBV25-1	TRBJ1-4
CASSSPAYSGLFTDTQYF	TRBV12-3/TRBV12-4	TRBJ2-3
CASSTRGRKYTDTQYF	TRBV28	TRBJ2-3
CASSMNGEGETQYF	TRBV5-1	TRBJ2-5
CANQRTGGTGELFF	TRBV2	TRBJ2-2
CASEGLAEASSYNEQFF	TRBV18	TRBJ2-1
CASSPPGGNEKLFF	TRBV7-9	TRBJ1-4
CASSWTVLNTEAFF	TRBV5-6	TRBJ1-1
CSASEVEAGGAFGYTF	TRBV20-1	TRBJ1-2
CASSYFRDRHYGYTF	TRBV6-5	TRBJ1-2
CASSLGVAGYQETQYF	TRBV4-1	TRBJ2-5
CASSPKRTGVGIAEAFF	TRBV18	TRBJ1-1
CSAVRQGVPYGYTF	TRBV20-1	TRBJ1-2
CASSTMGPPGLATNTGELFF	TRBV5-5	TRBJ2-2
CASSQEWRELYDEQFF	TRBV4-2	TRBJ2-1
CSARSASITNEQFF	TRBV20-1	TRBJ2-1
CASKYTGELFF	TRBV6-1	TRBJ2-2
CASSLTGVSYEQYF	TRBV7-9	TRBJ2-7
CASSYQDSPAVYGYTF	TRBV6-6	TRBJ1-2
CASSLSGGGAQKSTDTQYF	TRBV5-4	TRBJ2-3
CAWRRGAVWNEQFF	TRBV30	TRBJ2-1
CASSKDWWTNEKLFF	TRBV12-3/TRBV12-4	TRBJ1-4
CASSLPGSSYNSPLHF	TRBV28	TRBJ1-6
CASSLGLNTDTQYF	TRBV5-1	TRBJ2-3
CASTQGVAGSYEQYF	TRBV12-3/TRBV12-4	TRBJ2-7
CSAGGATGNTIYF	TRBV29-1	TRBJ1-3